Listed here are 10 T cell receptor beta chains from one sample, sequenced in a study of blood T cell repertoires in COVID-19. Clones were sequenced by immunoSEQ multiplex PCR, and TCRdb holds only the in-frame ones, with some missing. The sample lists hundreds of thousands of clones, 88% occurring once. The material sequenced was peripheral blood. The receptor set was obtained from a young woman with COVID-19, enrolled during active disease.

The J gene is TRBJ2-1, the V gene TRBV7-9, with 10 positions matching TRBD2. The trim removed 1 base at V and 10 bases at J, leaving 10 bases unmatched. The germline CDR1 and CDR2 sequences are SEHNR and FQNEAQ (reference sequence). The CDR3 sequence is 16 residues long. CDR3 residues: CASSLGPLAGAREQFF. In DNA, the CDR3 is TGTGCCAGCAGCTTAGGACCCCTAGCGGGAGCTCGAGAGCAGTTCTTC. Drawing the rest from reference TRBV7-9 and TRBJ2-1, the complete variable domain is DTGVSQNPRHKITKRGQNVTFRCDPISEHNRLYWYRQTLGQGPEFLTYFQNEAQLEKSRLLSDRFSAERPKGSFSTLEIQRTEQGDSAMYLCASSLGPLAGAREQFFGPGTRLTVL.

This clone was observed a handful of times. This sequence joins TRBV2 and TRBJ1-5; D is undetermined. Germline-derived CDR1 and CDR2 are SNHLY and FYNNEI. The CDR3 extends over 15 amino acids. Trimming pared 2 bases from V and 6 bases from J, leaving 14 bases between. CDR3 bases: TGTGCCAGCAGTGAATCGGGATATGGAGGTCAGCCCCAGCATTTT. Translated, it gives CASSESGYGGQPQHF.

The chain recombines TRBV5-4 with TRBJ2-7; unclear D gene. Trimming took off 3 bases at V and 5 bases at J, with 6 bases between the two ends. The CDR3 has 11 residues. Looked up from germline, CDR1 is SGHNT and CDR2 is YYREEE (reference sequence). The CDR3 sequence is CASSSGNEQYF. The CDR3 region has the DNA TGTGCCAGCAGCTCCGGTAACGAGCAGTACTTC.

The CDR3: CASSDLTSGSYNEQFF. The CDR3 DNA is TGTGCCAGCAGTGACCTGACTAGCGGATCATACAATGAGCAGTTCTTC. The chain recombines TRBV6-1 with TRBJ2-1, with 9 bases aligning to TRBD2. The CDR3 spans 16 residues. The trim removed 3 bases at V and 4 bases at J, leaving 7 bases unmatched. The germline gives CDR1 MNHNS, CDR2 SASEGT.

The chain has TRBV7-9 and TRBJ1-1, with D possibly TRBD1 on 5 matching bases. Germline lookup yields CDR1 SEHNR and CDR2 FQNEAQ (reference sequence). The CDR3 sequence is 14 residues long. Trimming took off 2 bases at V and 14 bases at J, with 21 bases between the two ends. The CDR3 here is CASSLRGREGRIFF. CDR3 nucleotides: TGTGCCAGCAGCTTAAGGGGCAGGGAGGGAAGAATATTCTTT. The variable domain in full, with the rest retrieved from reference TRBV7-9 and TRBJ1-1, is DTGVSQNPRHKITKRGQNVTFRCDPISEHNRLYWYRQTLGQGPEFLTYFQNEAQLEKSRLLSDRFSAERPKGSFSTLEIQRTEQGDSAMYLCASSLRGREGRIFFGQGTRLTVV.

This chain joins TRBV6-5 and TRBJ1-2, with D tentatively TRBD1 (6 bases). The CDR3 length is 16 residues. V was cut by 0 bases and J by 4 bases, with 15 bases left in between. The germline gives CDR1 MNHEY, CDR2 SVGAGI. CDR3 DNA sequence: TGTGCCAGCAGTTACTCTTCTGGCAGGGGAGTCTATGGCTACACCTTC. Its translation is CASSYSSGRGVYGYTF.

J is TRBJ1-5 and V is TRBV7-9; TRBD1 agrees at 8 bases. The CDR3 spans 18 residues. Germline trimming cut 1 base from V and 5 bases from J; bases unmatched to any gene: 13. Germline loops: CDR1 SEHNR, CDR2 FQNEAQ (reference sequence). DNA of the CDR3: TGTGCCAGCAGCTTAGAGAGACCCGGGACAGGCTTGCATCAGCCCCAGCATTTT. Protein product: CASSLERPGTGLHQPQHF. Full variable domain (outside the CDR3, taken from reference TRBV7-9 and TRBJ1-5): DTGVSQNPRHKITKRGQNVTFRCDPISEHNRLYWYRQTLGQGPEFLTYFQNEAQLEKSRLLSDRFSAERPKGSFSTLEIQRTEQGDSAMYLCASSLERPGTGLHQPQHFGDGTRLSIL.

This clone was detected only once. The chain is built from TRBV19 and TRBJ2-7, with D perhaps TRBD2 (5 bases). The CDR3 is 13 amino acids. V was shortened by 6 bases and J by 0 bases, with 9 bases between the two germline ends. Germline CDR1 reads LNHDA; CDR2 reads SQIVND (reference sequence). The CDR3 sequence is CASSPGISYEQYV. The DNA of the CDR3 is TGTGCCAGTAGCCCCGGGATCTCCTACGAGCAGTACGTC.

This clone was detected a few times. The gene calls are TRBV25-1 and TRBJ2-2; 8 bases align to TRBD1. The ends lost 3 bases at V and 0 bases at J; junction bases unmatched: 3. This CDR3 contains 16 residues. CDR1 is MGHDK, CDR2 SYGVNS, per germline. CDR3 coding DNA: TGTGCCAGCAGTGACCCGGACAGGGCGAACACCGGGGAGCTGTTTTTT. Protein sequence: CASSDPDRANTGELFF.

CDR3 loop: CASSLADRGLVGYTF. As DNA, the CDR3 is TGTGCCAGCAGCTTGGCTGACAGGGGGCTCGTTGGCTACACCTTC. V and J are TRBV5-6 and TRBJ1-2, with 10 nucleotides matching TRBD1. This CDR3 has 15 amino acids. Germline trimming cut 0 bases from V and 7 bases from J; bases unmatched to any gene: 6. The germline CDR1 and CDR2 sequences are SGHDT and YYEEEE.